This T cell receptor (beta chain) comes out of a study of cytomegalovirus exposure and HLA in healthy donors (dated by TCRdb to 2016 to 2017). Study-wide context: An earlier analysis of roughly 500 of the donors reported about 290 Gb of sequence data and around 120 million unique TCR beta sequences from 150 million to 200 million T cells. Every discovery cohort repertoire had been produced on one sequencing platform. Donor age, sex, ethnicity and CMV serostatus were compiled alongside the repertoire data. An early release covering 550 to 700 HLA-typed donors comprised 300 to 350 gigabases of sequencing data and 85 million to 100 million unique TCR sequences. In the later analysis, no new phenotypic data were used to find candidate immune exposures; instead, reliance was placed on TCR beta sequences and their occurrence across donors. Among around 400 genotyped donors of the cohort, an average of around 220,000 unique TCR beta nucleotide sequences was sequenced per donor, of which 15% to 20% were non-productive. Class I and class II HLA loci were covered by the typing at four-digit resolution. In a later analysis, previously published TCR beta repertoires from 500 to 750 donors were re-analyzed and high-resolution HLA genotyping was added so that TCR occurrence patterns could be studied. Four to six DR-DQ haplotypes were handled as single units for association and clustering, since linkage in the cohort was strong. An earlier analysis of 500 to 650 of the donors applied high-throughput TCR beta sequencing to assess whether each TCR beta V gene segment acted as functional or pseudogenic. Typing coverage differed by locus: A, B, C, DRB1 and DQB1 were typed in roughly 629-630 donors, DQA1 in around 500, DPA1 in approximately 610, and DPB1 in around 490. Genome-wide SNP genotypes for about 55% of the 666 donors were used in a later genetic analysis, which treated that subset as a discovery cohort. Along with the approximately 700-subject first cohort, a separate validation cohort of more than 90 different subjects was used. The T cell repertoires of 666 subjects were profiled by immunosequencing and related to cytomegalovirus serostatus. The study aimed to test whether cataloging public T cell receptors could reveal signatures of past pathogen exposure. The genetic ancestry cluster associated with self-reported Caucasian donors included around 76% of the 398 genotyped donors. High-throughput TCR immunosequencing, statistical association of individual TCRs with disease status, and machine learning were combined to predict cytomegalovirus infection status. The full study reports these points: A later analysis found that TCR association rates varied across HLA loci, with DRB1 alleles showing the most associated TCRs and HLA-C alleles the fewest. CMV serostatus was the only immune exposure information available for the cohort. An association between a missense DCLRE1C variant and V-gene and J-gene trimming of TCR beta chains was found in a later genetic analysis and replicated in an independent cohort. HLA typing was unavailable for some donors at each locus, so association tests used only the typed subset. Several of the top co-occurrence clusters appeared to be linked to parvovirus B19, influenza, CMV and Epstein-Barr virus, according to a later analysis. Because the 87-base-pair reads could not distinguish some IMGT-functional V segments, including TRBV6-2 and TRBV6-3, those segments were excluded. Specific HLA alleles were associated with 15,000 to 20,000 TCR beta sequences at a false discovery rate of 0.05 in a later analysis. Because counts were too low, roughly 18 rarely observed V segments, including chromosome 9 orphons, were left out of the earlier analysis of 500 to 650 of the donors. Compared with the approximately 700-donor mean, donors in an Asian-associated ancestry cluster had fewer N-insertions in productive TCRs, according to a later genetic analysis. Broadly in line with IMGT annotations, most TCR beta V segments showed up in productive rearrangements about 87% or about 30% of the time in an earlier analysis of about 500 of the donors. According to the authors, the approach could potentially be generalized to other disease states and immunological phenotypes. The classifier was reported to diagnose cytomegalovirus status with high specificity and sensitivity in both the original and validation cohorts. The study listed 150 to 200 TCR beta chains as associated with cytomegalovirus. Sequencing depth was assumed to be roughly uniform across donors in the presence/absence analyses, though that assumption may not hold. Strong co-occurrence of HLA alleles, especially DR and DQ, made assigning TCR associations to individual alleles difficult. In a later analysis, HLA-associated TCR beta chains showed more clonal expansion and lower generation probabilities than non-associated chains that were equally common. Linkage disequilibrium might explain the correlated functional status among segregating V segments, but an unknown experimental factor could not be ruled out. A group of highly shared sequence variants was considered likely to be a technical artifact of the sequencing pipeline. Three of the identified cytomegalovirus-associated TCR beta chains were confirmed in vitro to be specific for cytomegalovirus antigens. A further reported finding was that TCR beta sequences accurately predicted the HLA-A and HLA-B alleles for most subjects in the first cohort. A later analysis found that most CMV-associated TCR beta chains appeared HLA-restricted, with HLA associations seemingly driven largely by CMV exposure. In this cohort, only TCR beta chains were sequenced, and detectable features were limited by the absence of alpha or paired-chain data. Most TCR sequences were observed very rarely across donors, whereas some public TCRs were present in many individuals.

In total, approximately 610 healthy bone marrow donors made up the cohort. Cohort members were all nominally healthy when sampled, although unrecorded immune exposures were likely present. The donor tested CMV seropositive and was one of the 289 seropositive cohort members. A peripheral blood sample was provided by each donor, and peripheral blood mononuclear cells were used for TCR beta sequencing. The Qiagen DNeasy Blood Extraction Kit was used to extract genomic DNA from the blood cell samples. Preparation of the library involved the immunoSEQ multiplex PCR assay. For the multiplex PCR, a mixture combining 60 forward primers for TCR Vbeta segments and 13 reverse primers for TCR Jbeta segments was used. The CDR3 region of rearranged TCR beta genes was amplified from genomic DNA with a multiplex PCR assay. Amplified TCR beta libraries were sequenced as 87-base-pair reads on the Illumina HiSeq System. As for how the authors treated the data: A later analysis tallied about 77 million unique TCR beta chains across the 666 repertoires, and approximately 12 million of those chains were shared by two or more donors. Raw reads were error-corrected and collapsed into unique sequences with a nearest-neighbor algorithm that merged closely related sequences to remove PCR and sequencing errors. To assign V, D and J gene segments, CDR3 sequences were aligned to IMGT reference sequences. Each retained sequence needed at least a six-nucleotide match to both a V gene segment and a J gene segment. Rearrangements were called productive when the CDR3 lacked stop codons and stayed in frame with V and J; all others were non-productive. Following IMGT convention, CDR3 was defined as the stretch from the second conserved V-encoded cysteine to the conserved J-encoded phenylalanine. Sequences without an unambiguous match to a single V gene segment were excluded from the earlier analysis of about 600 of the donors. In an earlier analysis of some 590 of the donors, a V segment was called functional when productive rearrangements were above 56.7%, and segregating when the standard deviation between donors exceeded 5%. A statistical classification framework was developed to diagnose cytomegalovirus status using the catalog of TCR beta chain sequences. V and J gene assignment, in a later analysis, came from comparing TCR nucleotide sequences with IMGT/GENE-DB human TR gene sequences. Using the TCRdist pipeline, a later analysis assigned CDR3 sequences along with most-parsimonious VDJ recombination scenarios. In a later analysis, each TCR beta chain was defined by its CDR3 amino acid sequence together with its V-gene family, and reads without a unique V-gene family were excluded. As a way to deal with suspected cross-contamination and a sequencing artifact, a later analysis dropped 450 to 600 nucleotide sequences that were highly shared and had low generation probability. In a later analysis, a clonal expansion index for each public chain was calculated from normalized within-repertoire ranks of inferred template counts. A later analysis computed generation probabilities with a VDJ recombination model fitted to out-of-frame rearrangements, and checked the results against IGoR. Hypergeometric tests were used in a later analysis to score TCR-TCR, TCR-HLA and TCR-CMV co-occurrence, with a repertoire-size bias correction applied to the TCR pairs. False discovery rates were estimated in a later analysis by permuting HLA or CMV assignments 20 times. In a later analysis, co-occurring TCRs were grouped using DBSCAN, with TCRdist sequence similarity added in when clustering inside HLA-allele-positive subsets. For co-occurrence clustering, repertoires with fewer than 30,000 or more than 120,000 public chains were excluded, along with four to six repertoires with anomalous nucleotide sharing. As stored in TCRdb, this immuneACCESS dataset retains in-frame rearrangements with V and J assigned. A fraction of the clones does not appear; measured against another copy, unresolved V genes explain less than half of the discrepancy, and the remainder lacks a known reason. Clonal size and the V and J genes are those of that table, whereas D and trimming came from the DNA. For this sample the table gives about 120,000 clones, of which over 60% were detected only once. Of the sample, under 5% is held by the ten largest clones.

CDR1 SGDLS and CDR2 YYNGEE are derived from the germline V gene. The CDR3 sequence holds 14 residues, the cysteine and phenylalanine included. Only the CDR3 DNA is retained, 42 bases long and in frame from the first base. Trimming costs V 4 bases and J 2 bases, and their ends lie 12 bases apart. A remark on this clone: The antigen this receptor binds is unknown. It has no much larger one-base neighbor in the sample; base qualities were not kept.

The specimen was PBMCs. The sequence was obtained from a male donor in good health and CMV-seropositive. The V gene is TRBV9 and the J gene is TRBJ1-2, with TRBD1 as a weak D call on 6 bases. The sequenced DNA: TGTGCCAGCAGCCGCCGAACAGGGAACTATGGCTACACCTTC. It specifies CASSRRTGNYGYTF. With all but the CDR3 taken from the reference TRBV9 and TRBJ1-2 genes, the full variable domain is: DSGVTQTPKHLITATGQRVTLRCSPRSGDLSVYWYQQSLDQGLQFLIQYYNGEERAKGNILERFSAQQFPDLHSELNLSSLELGDSALYFCASSRRTGNYGYTFGSGTRLTVV.